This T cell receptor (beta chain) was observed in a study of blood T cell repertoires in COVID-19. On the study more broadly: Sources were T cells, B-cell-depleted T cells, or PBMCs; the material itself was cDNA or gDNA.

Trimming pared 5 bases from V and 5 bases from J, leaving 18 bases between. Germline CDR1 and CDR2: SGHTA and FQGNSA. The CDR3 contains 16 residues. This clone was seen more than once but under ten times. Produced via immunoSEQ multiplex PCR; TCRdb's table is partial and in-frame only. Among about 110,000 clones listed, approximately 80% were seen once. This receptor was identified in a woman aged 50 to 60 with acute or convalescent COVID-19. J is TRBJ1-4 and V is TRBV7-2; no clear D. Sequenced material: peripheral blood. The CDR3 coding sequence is TGTGCCAGCAGCCTCCGCGGGATAGGGCGGAATGAAAAACTGTTTTTT. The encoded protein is CASSLRGIGRNEKLFF. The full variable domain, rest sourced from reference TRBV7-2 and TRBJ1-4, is GAGVSQSPSNKVTEKGKDVELRCDPISGHTALYWYRQSLGQGLEFLIYFQGNSAPDKSGLPSDRFSAERTGGSVSTLTIQRTQQEDSAVYLCASSLRGIGRNEKLFFGSGTQLSVL.